Each of the 32 T cell receptor beta chains below was sequenced from the same sample in a study of molecular identifiers for immune sequencing clone quantification. TCRdb re-analysed the PCR reads in MiXCR, keeping a single row per CDR3 protein. This sample has 85,000 to 100,000 distinct CDR3 sequences; less than 25% occur once, and the top ten carry about 0.99%. The sequencing input was naive CD8+ T cells from blood, with Jurkat cell RNA spiked in. Specified subset: FACS-sorted CD8+CD4-CCR7+CD45RA+ naive T cells. The receptors shown here come from a human donor in good health. Some libraries in this study had Jurkat cell RNA spiked in.

In this sample, this clonotype turned up many times. The rearrangement uses TRBV7-9 and TRBJ2-2; no definite D call. CDR3 size: 16 residues. The germline V and J ends were trimmed by 4 bases and 4 bases, with 16 bases remaining between them. CDR1 is SEHNR, CDR2 FQNEAQ, per germline (reference sequence). In DNA, the CDR3 is TGTGCCAGCAGCTCACCGGGCCTCGGTCTCACCGGGGAGCTGTTTTTT. It specifies CASSSPGLGLTGELFF.

This clonotype was recorded at least ten times. This chain connects TRBV7-2 to TRBJ2-1; TRBD2 is a possible D gene (5 bases). This CDR3 region has 15 residues. V was clipped by 1 base and J by 6 bases, with 13 bases between them. Germline CDR1 and CDR2: SGHTA and FQGNSA. CDR3 sequence (DNA): TGTGCCAGCAGCTTAGGAGGGTATCTCTTCAATGAGCAGTTCTTC. It yields the protein CASSLGGYLFNEQFF.

Only a few counts were recorded for this clonotype. The chain couples TRBV9 to TRBJ1-2, with 9 bases fitting TRBD1. The germline gives CDR1 SGDLS, CDR2 YYNGEE. The CDR3 runs 13 residues. With 3 bases clipped from V and 8 bases from J, the junction kept 5 bases outside the gene matches. The CDR3 region is CASSGDRVYGYTF. The CDR3 DNA sequence: TGTGCCAGCAGCGGGGACAGGGTTTACGGCTACACCTTC. The variable domain in full, with the rest retrieved from reference TRBV9 and TRBJ1-2, is DSGVTQTPKHLITATGQRVTLRCSPRSGDLSVYWYQQSLDQGLQFLIQYYNGEERAKGNILERFSAQQFPDLHSELNLSSLELGDSALYFCASSGDRVYGYTFGSGTRLTVV.

This clonotype was found many times. This chain connects TRBV12-3 or TRBV12-4 to TRBJ2-7, with a weak D call TRBD2 (5 bases). V lost 7 bases, J lost 6 bases, and 16 bases lay in between. There are 13 residues in the CDR3. CDR3 DNA: TGTGCCAGCACCCCCGGCCTACGGGGCGAGCAGTACTTC. This encodes CASTPGLRGEQYF.

Comments on this clonotype: This could be a read error, since a much larger clone is one nucleotide away. The chain uses TRBV4-1 and TRBJ2-3; D uncertain. The CDR3 runs to 16 residues. CDR1 and CDR2 (germline): MGHRA, YSYEKL. CDR3 coding DNA: TGCGCCAGCCGCCAAGAAGGATCGGGTTACACAGATACGCAGTATTTT. Residues: CASRQEGSGYTDTQYF.

This clonotype was counted many times. The chain couples TRBV6-2 or TRBV6-3 to TRBJ1-1; perhaps TRBD1 as D (6 bases). CDR1 is MNHEY and CDR2 is SVGEGT in the germline V gene. The CDR3 has 15 residues. V dropped 5 bases and J dropped 3 bases, with 16 bases sitting between them. The CDR3 region is CASSQQGLFHTEAFF. In DNA, the CDR3 is TGTGCCAGCAGTCAACAGGGTTTGTTCCACACTGAAGCTTTCTTT.

This clonotype was counted at least ten times. This chain joins TRBV6-6 and TRBJ1-2; D is uncertain. CDR1 is MNHNY and CDR2 is SVGAGI in the germline V gene (reference sequence). The CDR3 sequence is 15 residues long. V lost 2 bases to trimming and J lost 4 bases, with 14 bases between them. DNA of the CDR3: TGTGCCAGCAGTTACGCAGACGGCGGGCCCTATGGCTACACCTTC. This translates into CASSYADGGPYGYTF.

This clonotype was counted at least ten times. The V gene is TRBV7-9, the J gene TRBJ1-1; D gene ambiguous. The CDR3 spans 15 residues. Germline V gene data show CDR1 as SEHNR and CDR2 as FQNEAQ (reference sequence). V was clipped by 5 bases and J by 5 bases, with 18 bases between them. The DNA of the CDR3 is TGTGCCAGCAGCCCCCCAAGGGCGTTGGGTACTGAAGCTTTCTTT. Its translation: CASSPPRALGTEAFF.

This clonotype was found many times. The genes are TRBV19 and TRBJ2-5; 9 nucleotides agree with TRBD2. This CDR3 has 13 residues. The V gene end was trimmed by 9 bases and the J gene end by 4 bases; junction bases not matched to a gene: 6. Per the germline V gene, CDR1 is LNHDA and CDR2 is SQIVND (reference sequence). DNA for the CDR3: TGTGCCAGCCAAGCGGGAGGCGGAGAGACCCAGTACTTC. Protein product: CASQAGGGETQYF.

This chain joins TRBV4-1 and TRBJ1-1; 7 bases are shared with TRBD1. Germline lookup yields CDR1 MGHRA and CDR2 YSYEKL. Trimming took 1 base from V and 5 from J; bases not matched to a gene: 10. The CDR3 has 16 amino acids. The CDR3 nucleotides read TGCGCCAGCAGCCAAGGGTTGAAAGGGGGCTTTACTGAAGCTTTCTTT. It is translated as CASSQGLKGGFTEAFF.

About this clonotype itself: A much larger clone lies a single base off, so this may be a read error. This rearrangement joins TRBV27 to TRBJ1-1, with no clear D. Germline V gives CDR1 MNHEY, CDR2 SMNVEV (reference sequence). This CDR3 region has 13 residues. Trimming took 4 bases from V and 6 from J, leaving 12 bases between them. This CDR3 reads CASSSTGGAEAFF. In nucleotides, the CDR3 is TGTGCCAGCAGTTCCACCGGTGGGGCTGAAGCTTTCTTT.

This clonotype was counted at least ten times. This sequence joins TRBV5-1 and TRBJ1-1; D is possibly TRBD1 (5 bases). The CDR3 consists of 14 residues. Trimming removed 4 bases at V and 0 bases at J, with 10 bases between. Germline V gene data show CDR1 as SGHRS and CDR2 as YFSETQ. The CDR3 DNA sequence: TGCGCCAGCAGCCCGACAGTAATGAACACTGAAGCTTTCTTT. Protein: CASSPTVMNTEAFF.

The chain has TRBV2 and TRBJ2-3; D is ambiguous. Trimming stripped 2 bases from V and 7 bases from J, with 10 bases between. Germline CDR1 SNHLY, CDR2 FYNNEI. This CDR3 has 13 amino acids. CDR3 sequence (DNA): TGTGCCAGCAGTGAATCCGCCCGAAATACGCAGTATTTT. Amino acids: CASSESARNTQYF.

This clonotype has at least ten counts. The V call is TRBV11-2, the J call TRBJ2-1; 9 bases match TRBD2. The V and J ends lost 5 bases and 3 bases, in that order; junction bases with no gene match: 11. The CDR3 is 17 amino acids. Germline loops: CDR1 SGHAT, CDR2 FQNNGV. The CDR3 DNA sequence: TGTGCCAGCAGCGAAGAACCCGGGACTAGCATCTACAATGAGCAGTTCTTC. Protein sequence: CASSEEPGTSIYNEQFF. Using reference TRBV11-2 and TRBJ2-1 for the parts outside the CDR3, the full variable domain is EAGVAQSPRYKIIEKRQSVAFWCNPISGHATLYWYQQILGQGPKLLIQFQNNGVVDDSQLPKDRFSAERLKGVDSTLKIQPAKLEDSAVYLCASSEEPGTSIYNEQFFGPGTRLTVL.

This clonotype was recorded a few times. The chain carries TRBV27 and TRBJ2-7; 9 nucleotides align to TRBD1. The CDR3 loop spans 14 amino acids. Germline V gene lookup returns CDR1 MNHEY and CDR2 SMNVEV (reference sequence). V gave up 7 bases and J gave up 4 bases; unmatched junction bases: 8. CDR3 sequence (DNA): TGTGCCAGCAAACTGGGACAGGGTATTTACGAGCAGTACTTC. Amino acid sequence: CASKLGQGIYEQYF.

This clonotype appeared many times. The V call is TRBV12-3 or TRBV12-4, the J call TRBJ1-5; possible D gene TRBD1, 6 bases. V was shortened by 2 bases and J by 8 bases, with 13 bases between the two germline ends. The CDR3 loop spans 14 amino acids. The CDR3 spells CASSLRAGVEPQHF. CDR3 coding DNA: TGTGCCAGCAGTTTAAGGGCAGGGGTGGAGCCCCAGCATTTT.

This clonotype was recorded at least ten times. V and J are TRBV4-1 and TRBJ1-1; D not resolved. The CDR3 has 17 residues. CDR1 MGHRA and CDR2 YSYEKL come from the germline V gene. Trimming pared 2 bases from V and 1 base from J, leaving 17 bases between. The CDR3, as DNA: TGCGCCAGCAGCCAACTTCCCACCGGTCAGGCGAACACTGAAGCTTTCTTT. This sequence encodes CASSQLPTGQANTEAFF.

This rearrangement joins TRBV30 to TRBJ2-3, with D unresolved. The CDR3 is 12 amino acids. Trimming took 5 bases from V and 5 from J, leaving 11 bases between them. Germline CDR1 reads GTSNPN; CDR2 reads SVGIG (reference sequence). The CDR3 spells CAWGTPRDTQYF. The CDR3 nucleotides are TGTGCCTGGGGTACCCCTAGAGATACGCAGTATTTT.

This clonotype was found a few times. This rearrangement joins TRBV28 to TRBJ1-5; TRBD1 might be the D (6 bases). Germline CDR1 reads MDHEN; CDR2 reads SYDVKM. Trimming shortened V by 6 bases and J by 11 bases, and 23 bases separated the two germline ends. The CDR3 spans 15 residues. DNA for the CDR3: TGTGCCAGCAGCCCCCTGGAGGAGGGGGACGCAGCCCAGCATTTT. Protein sequence: CASSPLEEGDAAQHF. The variable domain in full, with the rest retrieved from reference TRBV28 and TRBJ1-5, is DVKVTQSSRYLVKRTGEKVFLECVQDMDHENMFWYRQDPGLGLRLIYFSYDVKMKEKGDIPEGYSVSREKKERFSLILESASTNQTSMYLCASSPLEEGDAAQHFGDGTRLSIL.

This clonotype appeared many times. This sequence joins TRBV12-3 or TRBV12-4 and TRBJ2-3; D is ambiguous. Trimming left V 3 bases short and J 1 base short, with 17 bases between. This CDR3 has 17 residues. The CDR3 DNA reads as TGTGCCAGCAGTTTTTTGATCACATTTCCTCGCACAGATACGCAGTATTTT. Its protein is CASSFLITFPRTDTQYF.

In the case of this clonotype: A read error may be the cause here, since a much bigger clone is one base away. The chain uses TRBV7-9 and TRBJ2-7; D is perhaps TRBD1 (5 bases). The CDR3 has 16 amino acids. V was trimmed by 4 bases and J by 9 bases, leaving 25 bases between them. CDR1 is SEHNR and CDR2 is FQNEAQ in the germline V gene (reference sequence). The DNA of the CDR3 is TGTGCCAGCAGCTCGACCCCCGGCAGCCCAAGGGGCGCGCAGTACTTC. Translated, it gives CASSSTPGSPRGAQYF.

The chain couples TRBV30 to TRBJ2-7; a possible D gene is TRBD1 (6 bases). Trimming cost V 4 bases and J 7 bases, with 14 bases left between them. The length of the CDR3 is 12 residues. Germline values: CDR1 GTSNPN, CDR2 SVGIG (reference sequence). The CDR3 spells CAWKSQGIEQYF. Here the CDR3 DNA reads TGTGCCTGGAAGTCACAGGGTATTGAGCAGTACTTC.

A note on this clonotype: This may come from a read error, since a much larger clone is one base off. The V gene is TRBV6-2 or TRBV6-3, the J gene TRBJ2-1; 7 bases line up with TRBD2. Germline V gives CDR1 MNHEY, CDR2 SVGEGT. The CDR3 covers 14 residues. The CDR3 sequence is CASRYVAGVDEQFF. The CDR3 DNA reads as TGTGCCAGCCGTTACGTGGCGGGAGTGGATGAGCAGTTCTTC.

To note about this clonotype: Since a much larger clone is just one base distant, this may be a read error. The CDR3 sequence is CSARLLADTQHF. The CDR3 coding sequence is TGCAGTGCTAGACTACTAGCGGATACGCAGCATTTT. The V call is TRBV20-1, the J call TRBJ2-3; D call uncertain. The J call may be wrong; the DNA end is better matched by TRBJ1-5. CDR3 length: 12 amino acids. Per germline, CDR1 DFQATT and CDR2 SNEGSKA (reference sequence).

This clonotype was recorded many times. The rearrangement uses TRBV5-1 and TRBJ2-3; TRBD1 matches 9 bases. The CDR3 runs to 13 residues. J was trimmed by 4 bases and V by 3 bases; bases with no gene match: 0. CDR1 is SGHRS, CDR2 YFSETQ, per germline. The CDR3 protein is CASSWTGADTQYF. CDR3 nucleotide sequence: TGCGCCAGCAGCTGGACAGGGGCAGATACGCAGTATTTT.

Concerning this clonotype itself: A much larger clone differs from this one at a single base, so this may be a read error. The rearrangement uses TRBV27 and TRBJ2-7, with D unresolved. The ends were cut back, 6 bases at V and 2 bases at J, with 11 bases in the middle. Germline V gene data show CDR1 as MNHEY and CDR2 as SMNVEV (reference sequence). This CDR3 is built from 13 residues. CDR3 protein: CASRSGPTYEQYF. DNA of the CDR3: TGTGCCAGCAGATCCGGACCAACCTACGAGCAGTACTTC.

The chain recombines TRBV2 with TRBJ2-1; D is undetermined. The V end was cut by 6 bases, the J end by 4 bases, with 16 bases between. Germline assignment: CDR1 SNHLY and CDR2 FYNNEI. The CDR3 totals 15 residues. For the CDR3, the DNA is TGTGCCAGCAGATCGCAGGATATGAGATACAATGAGCAGTTCTTC. The encoded protein is CASRSQDMRYNEQFF.

The sample holds many counts of this clonotype. J is TRBJ2-3 and V is TRBV7-9; either TRBD1 or TRBD2 may supply D (6 bases each). CDR1 and CDR2 from the germline V gene are SEHNR and FQNEAQ (reference sequence). Between the trimmed V and J ends, which lost 4 bases and 2 bases, there was a span of 10 bases. The CDR3 is 14 residues long. The CDR3 is CASSSGGDTDTQYF. The CDR3 DNA is TGTGCCAGCAGCTCCGGGGGCGACACAGATACGCAGTATTTT.

The V call is TRBV30, the J call TRBJ1-6, with D possibly matching TRBD1 (5 bases). V dropped 3 bases and J dropped 11 bases, with 8 bases sitting between them. The CDR3 extends over 11 amino acids. Germline CDR1 GTSNPN, CDR2 SVGIG (reference sequence). The DNA for the CDR3 is TGTGCCTGGAGGGAGGGGACACCCCTCCACTTT. This translates into CAWREGTPLHF.

This clonotype was observed many times. The rearrangement links TRBV7-9 to TRBJ1-5; 8 positions agree with TRBD1. The germline V gene has CDR1 SEHNR and CDR2 FQNEAQ (reference sequence). Unmatched junction bases numbered 10, after V lost 3 bases and J lost 9 bases. CDR3 length: 15 residues. The CDR3 DNA sequence: TGTGCCAGCAGCTTTGGACAGGGCCTCCTGGGGCCCCAGCATTTT. Its translation: CASSFGQGLLGPQHF.

On this clonotype itself: Being one base from a much bigger clone, this may be a read error. The gene calls are TRBV23-1 and TRBJ1-5, with a tentative D call TRBD1 (6 bases). TRBV23-1 counts as an open reading frame of uncertain function. Between the trimmed V and J ends, which lost 8 bases and 11 bases, there was a span of 28 bases. The CDR3 consists of 16 residues. CDR3 residues: CASSQSIHWGAGAQHF. The CDR3 DNA sequence: TGCGCCAGCTCACAGTCGATCCATTGGGGGGCCGGGGCCCAGCATTTT.

This clonotype was seen a handful of times. CDR3 residues: CASSLGSVAHEAFF. DNA for the CDR3: TGTGCCAGCAGCTTAGGCTCGGTGGCCCATGAAGCTTTCTTT. V gene TRBV7-6 combines with J gene TRBJ1-1; D is ambiguous. This CDR3 is built from 14 residues. Germline V gene sequence: CDR1 SGHVS, CDR2 FNYEAQ. The germline V and J ends were trimmed by 1 base and 7 bases, with 13 bases remaining between them.